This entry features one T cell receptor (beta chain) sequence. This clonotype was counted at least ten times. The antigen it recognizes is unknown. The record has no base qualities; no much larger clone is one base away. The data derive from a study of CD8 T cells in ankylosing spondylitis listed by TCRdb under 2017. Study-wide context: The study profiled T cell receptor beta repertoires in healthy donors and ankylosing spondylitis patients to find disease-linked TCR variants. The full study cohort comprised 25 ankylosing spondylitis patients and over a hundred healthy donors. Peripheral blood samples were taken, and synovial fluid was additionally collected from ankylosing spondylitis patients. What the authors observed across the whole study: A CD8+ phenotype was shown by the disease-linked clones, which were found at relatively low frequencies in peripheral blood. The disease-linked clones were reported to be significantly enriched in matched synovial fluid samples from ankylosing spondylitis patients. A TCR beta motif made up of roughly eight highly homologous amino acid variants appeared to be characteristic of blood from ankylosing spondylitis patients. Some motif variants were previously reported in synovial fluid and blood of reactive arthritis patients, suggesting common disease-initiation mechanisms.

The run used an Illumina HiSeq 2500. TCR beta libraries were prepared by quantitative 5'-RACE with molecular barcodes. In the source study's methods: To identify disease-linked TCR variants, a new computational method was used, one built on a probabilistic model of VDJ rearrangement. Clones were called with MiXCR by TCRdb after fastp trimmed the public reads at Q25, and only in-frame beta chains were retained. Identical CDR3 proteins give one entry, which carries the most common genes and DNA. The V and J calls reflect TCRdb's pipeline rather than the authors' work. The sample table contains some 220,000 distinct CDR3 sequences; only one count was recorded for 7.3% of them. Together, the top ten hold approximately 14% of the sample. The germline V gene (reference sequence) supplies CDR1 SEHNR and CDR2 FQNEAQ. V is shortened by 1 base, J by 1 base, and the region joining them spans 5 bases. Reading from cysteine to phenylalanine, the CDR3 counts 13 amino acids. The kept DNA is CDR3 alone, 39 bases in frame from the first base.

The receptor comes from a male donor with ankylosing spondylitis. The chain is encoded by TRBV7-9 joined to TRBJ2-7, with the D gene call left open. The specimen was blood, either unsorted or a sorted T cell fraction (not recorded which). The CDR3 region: CASSLETSYEQYF. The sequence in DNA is TGTGCCAGCAGCTTAGAGACTTCCTACGAGCAGTACTTC.